The source of this T cell receptor beta chain is a study of blood T cell repertoires in COVID-19. The wider study: COVID-19 samples, acute and convalescent, were from the United States, Italy and Spain. The analysed material was cDNA or gDNA that came from T cells, B-cell-depleted T cells, or PBMCs.

In the source study's methods: The assay estimated nucleated cells by amplifying reference gene primers. Sequencing used immunoSEQ multiplex PCR; TCRdb keeps in-frame clones, though not all of them. V and J calls and clone size come straight from that table; D and trimming were deduced from the DNA. The data hold some 260,000 clones, with roughly 87% observed a single time. The CDR3 has 14 residues. CDR1 is LNHNV, CDR2 YYDKDF, per germline (reference sequence). V lost 0 bases to trimming and J lost 7 bases; unmatched junction nucleotides: 5. Source material: peripheral blood. This chain links TRBV15 with TRBJ2-7; 8 bases align to TRBD2. The sequence was collected from a human donor in a cohort sampled during active COVID-19. The CDR3 DNA reads TGTGCCACCAGCAGAGAACGACTAGCGTGGGAGCAGTACTTC. It encodes CATSRERLAWEQYF.